The 3 T cell receptor beta chains presented below share a single source sample, sequenced in a study of blood T cell repertoires in COVID-19. The table came from immunoSEQ multiplex PCR; TCRdb's copy has only in-frame clones and leaves some out. Among some 300,000 clones, nearly 90% were seen once, and the ten largest hold less than 2%. Specimen: peripheral blood. The receptors originated from a woman in her 30s with COVID-19, enrolled during active disease.

The chain uses TRBV7-2 and TRBJ1-1; TRBD1 aligns across 7 bases. Germline loops: CDR1 SGHTA, CDR2 FQGNSA. V lost 4 bases, J lost 10 bases, and 12 bases stayed unmatched. The length of the CDR3 is 14 residues. The CDR3, as DNA: TGTGCCAGCAGCTCCTTTATCCACAGGGGTTCAGCTTTCTTT. Its translation: CASSSFIHRGSAFF.

In its sample, this clone was seen once. This chain links TRBV15 with TRBJ1-3, with D possibly being TRBD1 (6 bases). V was clipped by 4 bases and J by 5 bases, with 18 bases between them. The CDR3 is made up of 16 amino acids. Germline V gene sequence: CDR1 LNHNV, CDR2 YYDKDF (reference sequence). CDR3 amino acids: CATSNLTWTERNTIYF. The CDR3 region has the DNA TGTGCCACCAGCAACCTTACCTGGACAGAAAGAAACACCATATATTTT.

The chain joins TRBV3-1 (or the pseudogene TRBV3-2) to TRBJ2-6; 7 bases map to TRBD2. V trimming: 1 base; J trimming: 0 bases; junction bases outside the gene matches: 12. Germline V lookup: CDR1 LGHDT, CDR2 YNNKEL (reference sequence). This CDR3 is 20 amino acids long. Here the CDR3 DNA reads TGTGCCAGCAGCCAAGCTAAGAGCGGGGCTATAAGCTCTGGGGCCAACGTCCTGACTTTC. Amino acid sequence: CASSQAKSGAISSGANVLTF.